The clone carrying this T cell receptor beta chain was observed a single time. The entry originates in a study of T cell changes during pregnancy in multiple sclerosis. Germline values: CDR1 LGHNA, CDR2 YSLEER. V was pared by 4 bases and J by 9 bases, with 27 bases between. CDR3 size: 17 residues. The protocol was immunoSEQ multiplex PCR, while the TCRdb copy is restricted to in-frame clones and leaves out a portion. In the table there are roughly 93,000 clones, 75% to 95% of which are singletons. The chain couples TRBV4-3 to TRBJ2-5, with D possibly being TRBD2 (8 bases). This receptor was identified in a female donor in good health, enrolled as a control in a pregnancy study. The sample consisted of peripheral blood, taken in the first trimester of pregnancy. CDR3 DNA sequence: TGCGCCAGCAGCCCAGGGGGTGGGCGGGGGGCCAAGAAAGCCCAGTACTTC. It translates to CASSPGGGRGAKKAQYF.